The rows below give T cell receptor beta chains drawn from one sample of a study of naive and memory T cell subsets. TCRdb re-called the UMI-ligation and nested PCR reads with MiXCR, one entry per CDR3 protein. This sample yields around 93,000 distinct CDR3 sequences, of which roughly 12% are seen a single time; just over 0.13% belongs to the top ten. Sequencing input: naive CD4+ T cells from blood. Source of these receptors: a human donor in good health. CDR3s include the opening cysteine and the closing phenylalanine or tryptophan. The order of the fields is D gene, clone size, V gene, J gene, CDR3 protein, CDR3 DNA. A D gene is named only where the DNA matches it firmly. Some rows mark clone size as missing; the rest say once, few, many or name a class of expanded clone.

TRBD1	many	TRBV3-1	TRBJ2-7	CASSPKPGQSYEQYF	TGTGCCAGCAGCCCGAAACCGGGACAGTCATACGAGCAGTACTTC
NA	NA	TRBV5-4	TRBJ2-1	CASSLGGTSYNEQFF	TGTGCCAGCAGCTTGGGTGGAACCTCCTACAATGAGCAGTTCTTC
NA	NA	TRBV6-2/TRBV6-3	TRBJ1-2	CASSAGGKRYYGYTF	TGTGCCAGCAGCGCCGGGGGCAAGAGATACTATGGCTACACCTTC
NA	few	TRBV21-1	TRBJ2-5	CASSHAQGRASRQETQYF	TGTGCCAGCAGCCACGCCCAGGGTCGAGCTAGCCGTCAAGAGACCCAGTACTTC
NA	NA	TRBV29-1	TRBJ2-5	CSVEGRPGKETQYF	TGCAGCGTTGAGGGGCGGCCAGGCAAAGAGACCCAGTACTTC
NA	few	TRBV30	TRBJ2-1	CAWSVTPGARNEQFF	TGTGCCTGGAGTGTAACCCCAGGGGCAAGGAATGAGCAGTTCTTC
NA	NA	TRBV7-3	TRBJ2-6	CASSPRLRGISGANVLTF	TGTGCCAGCAGCCCAAGACTGAGGGGGATCTCTGGGGCCAACGTCCTGACTTTC
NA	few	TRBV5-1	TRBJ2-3	CASSIGGPSTDTQYF	TGCGCCAGCAGCATCGGGGGGCCCAGCACAGATACGCAGTATTTT
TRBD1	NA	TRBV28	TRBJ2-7	CASSLGTASITYEQYF	TGTGCCAGCAGTTTAGGGACAGCATCTATAACCTACGAGCAGTACTTC
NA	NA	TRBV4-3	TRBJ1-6	CASSQDPGQDNSPLHF	TGCGCCAGCAGCCAAGATCCAGGACAAGATAATTCACCCCTCCACTTT
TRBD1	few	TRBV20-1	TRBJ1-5	CSAQDRAQPQHF	TGCAGTGCCCAGGACAGGGCGCAGCCCCAGCATTTT
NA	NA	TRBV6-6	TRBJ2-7	CASSYPASGTGEQYF	TGTGCCAGCAGTTACCCCGCTAGCGGGACAGGCGAGCAGTACTTC
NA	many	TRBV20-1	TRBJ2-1	CSASGLRGHNEQFF	TGCAGTGCTAGTGGTCTCCGGGGACACAATGAGCAGTTCTTC
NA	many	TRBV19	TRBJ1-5	CASSGGNSNQPQHF	TGTGCCAGTAGTGGAGGTAATAGCAATCAGCCCCAGCATTTT
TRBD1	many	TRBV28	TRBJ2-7	CASSSYSPGQAFSYEQYF	TGTGCCAGCAGTTCGTACTCTCCGGGACAGGCGTTCTCCTACGAGCAGTACTTC
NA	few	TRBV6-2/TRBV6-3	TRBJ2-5	CASSYMLPQETQYF	TGTGCCAGCAGTTACATGCTCCCTCAAGAGACCCAGTACTTC
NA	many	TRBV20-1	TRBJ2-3	CSARDLRGSSLATQYF	TGCAGTGCTAGGGATCTGCGGGGTAGCTCCCTTGCTACGCAGTATTTT
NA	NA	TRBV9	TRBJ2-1	CASSVVANNEQFF	TGTGCCAGCAGCGTAGTTGCTAACAATGAGCAGTTCTTC
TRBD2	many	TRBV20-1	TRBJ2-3	CSASVSGGWPSTDTQYF	TGCAGTGCTAGTGTCAGCGGGGGGTGGCCCAGCACAGATACGCAGTATTTT
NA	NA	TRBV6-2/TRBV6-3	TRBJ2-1	CASRYGVAIPYNEQFF	TGTGCCAGCAGATACGGAGTAGCGATACCCTACAATGAGCAGTTCTTC
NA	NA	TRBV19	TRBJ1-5	CASADSHDQPQHF	TGTGCCAGCGCAGACAGCCACGATCAGCCCCAGCATTTT
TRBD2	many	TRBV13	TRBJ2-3	CASSRSSGGSFGAGVPASTDTQYF	TGTGCCAGCAGCCGTTCGAGTGGGGGCTCTTTCGGAGCGGGGGTCCCAGCTAGCACAGATACGCAGTATTTT
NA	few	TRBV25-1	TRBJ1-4	CASSRGSYNEKLFF	TGTGCCAGCTCTCGTGGCTCGTATAATGAAAAACTGTTTTTT
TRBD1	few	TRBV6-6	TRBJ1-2	CASDRGAGYTF	TGTGCCAGCGACAGGGGTGCTGGCTACACCTTC
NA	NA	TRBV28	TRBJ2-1	CASSLRAGSSYNEQFF	TGTGCCAGCAGCCTGCGGGCGGGGAGCTCCTACAATGAGCAGTTCTTC
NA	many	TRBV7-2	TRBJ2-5	CASSFGQQETQYF	TGTGCCAGCAGCTTCGGACAGCAAGAGACCCAGTACTTC
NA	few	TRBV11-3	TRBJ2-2	CASSLDRIGDLNTGELFF	TGTGCCAGCAGCTTAGATCGTATCGGGGATCTGAACACCGGGGAGCTGTTTTTT
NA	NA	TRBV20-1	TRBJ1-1	CSATPANTEAFF	TGCAGTGCTACCCCAGCAAACACTGAAGCTTTCTTT
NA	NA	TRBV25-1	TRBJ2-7	CASRPPWDYEQYF	TGTGCCAGCAGGCCCCCTTGGGACTACGAGCAGTACTTC
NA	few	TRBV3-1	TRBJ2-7	CASSLQVRRQDLSYEQYF	TGTGCCAGCAGCCTCCAGGTACGTCGACAGGACCTCTCCTACGAGCAGTACTTC
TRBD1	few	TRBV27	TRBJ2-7	CASSPPQGRLSEQYF	TGTGCCAGCAGTCCCCCACAGGGGCGGTTAAGCGAGCAGTACTTC
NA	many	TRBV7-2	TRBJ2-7	CASSLAAYEQYF	TGTGCCAGCAGCTTAGCGGCCTACGAGCAGTACTTC
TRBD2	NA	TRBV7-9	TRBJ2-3	CASSPSTSGGQDTQYF	TGTGCCAGCAGCCCGTCGACTAGCGGGGGCCAAGATACGCAGTATTTT
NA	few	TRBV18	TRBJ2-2	CASSPFVGRSTGELFF	TGTGCCAGCTCACCGTTCGTGGGGAGAAGCACCGGGGAGCTGTTTTTT
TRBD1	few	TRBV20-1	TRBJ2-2	CSAPRTGKFGGELFF	TGCAGTGCTCCCCGGACAGGGAAGTTTGGCGGGGAGCTGTTTTTT
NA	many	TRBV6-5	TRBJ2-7	CASSKTNTGTGYEQYF	TGTGCCAGCAGTAAAACGAACACAGGTACCGGCTACGAGCAGTACTTC
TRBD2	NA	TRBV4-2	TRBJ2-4	CASRSGLAGAAAKNIQYF	TGTGCCAGCAGATCGGGACTAGCGGGGGCGGCTGCCAAAAACATTCAGTACTTC
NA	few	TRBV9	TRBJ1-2	CASSVSNSQNYGYTF	TGTGCCAGCAGCGTATCAAACAGCCAAAACTATGGCTACACCTTC
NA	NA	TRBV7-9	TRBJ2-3	CASSLVVSTDTQYF	TGTGCCAGCAGCTTAGTGGTCTCCACAGATACGCAGTATTTT
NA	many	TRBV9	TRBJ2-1	CASSVEGGPSNEQFF	TGTGCCAGCAGCGTAGAGGGGGGACCATCCAATGAGCAGTTCTTC
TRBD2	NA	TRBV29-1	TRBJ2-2	CSAEREMELFF	TGCAGCGCAGAGCGGGAGATGGAGCTGTTTTTT
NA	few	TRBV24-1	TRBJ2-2	CATRGPMATGELFF	TGTGCCACCAGAGGCCCCATGGCCACCGGGGAGCTGTTTTTT
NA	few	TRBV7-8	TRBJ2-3	CASSLNLNTQYF	TGTGCCAGCAGCTTAAATTTGAATACGCAGTATTTT
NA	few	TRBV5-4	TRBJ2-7	CASSLPGAAYEQYF	TGTGCCAGCAGCCTCCCCGGGGCCGCCTACGAGCAGTACTTC
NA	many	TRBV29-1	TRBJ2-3	CSVGELVFADTQYF	TGCAGCGTAGGGGAACTAGTCTTCGCGGATACGCAGTATTTT
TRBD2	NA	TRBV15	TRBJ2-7	CATSRDATTGTSSYEQYF	TGTGCCACCAGCAGAGATGCGACCACCGGGACTAGTAGCTACGAGCAGTACTTC
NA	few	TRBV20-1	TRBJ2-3	CSARRGPGIDTQYF	TGCAGTGCTAGAAGAGGACCGGGGATTGATACGCAGTATTTT
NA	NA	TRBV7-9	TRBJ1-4	CASSPRNKQGLADVNEKLFF	TGTGCCAGCAGCCCACGAAACAAGCAGGGCCTCGCTGACGTTAATGAAAAACTGTTTTTT
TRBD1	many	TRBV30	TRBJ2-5	CAWRTGQEETQYF	TGTGCCTGGAGGACGGGACAGGAAGAGACCCAGTACTTC